One and the same sample provided the 32 T cell receptor beta chains below, sequenced in a study of cytomegalovirus exposure and HLA in healthy donors. Primers: 60 Vbeta forward and 13 Jbeta reverse. Clones were read by immunoSEQ multiplex PCR, and TCRdb kept only the in-frame ones, dropping some. Here the sample spans more than 80,000 clones, less than 85% being singletons. Source material: PBMCs. Receptors were obtained from a woman aged 55-75 years in good health and CMV-seropositive.

This rearrangement joins TRBV7-6 to TRBJ2-1; possibly TRBD2 for D (5 bases). Per germline, CDR1 SGHVS and CDR2 FNYEAQ. CDR3 length equals 15 residues. With 3 bases removed from V and 6 bases from J, the gap between germline ends came to 15 bases. The CDR3: CASSLSTGIPNEQFF. For the CDR3, the DNA is TGTGCCAGCAGCTTGTCCACCGGGATCCCCAATGAGCAGTTCTTC.

The gene calls are TRBV19 and TRBJ2-1, with 7 positions matching TRBD2. The CDR3 runs to 15 residues. J lost 7 bases, V lost 2 bases, and 8 bases had no gene match. In germline, CDR1 is LNHDA, CDR2 SQIVND (reference sequence). The CDR3 spells CASSISSGPSNEQFF. As DNA, the CDR3 is TGTGCCAGTAGTATATCTAGCGGACCTTCTAATGAGCAGTTCTTC.

J is TRBJ1-5 and V is TRBV11-2; 11 nucleotides line up with TRBD1. V was clipped by 4 bases and J by 3 bases; unmatched bases: 5. The CDR3 runs to 16 residues. Germline V CDR1 and CDR2: SGHAT, FQNNGV. The CDR3 DNA reads TGTGCCAGCAGCTCGGGACAGGGGGATGTCAATCAGCCCCAGCATTTT. Its translation: CASSSGQGDVNQPQHF.

The chain has TRBV11-3 and TRBJ2-2; 13 bases map to TRBD2. Germline values: CDR1 SGHNT, CDR2 YENEEA. The CDR3 extends over 17 amino acids. Unmatched junction bases numbered 6, after V lost 3 bases and J lost 5 bases. CDR3 in DNA: TGTGCCAGCAGCTTCGGACTAGCGGGAGTGATGACCGGGGAGCTGTTTTTT. Translated, it gives CASSFGLAGVMTGELFF.

V and J are TRBV29-1 and TRBJ1-1; 8 bases align to TRBD1. The CDR3 length is 13 residues. The V segment lost 5 bases and the J segment 3 bases; nucleotides outside the gene matches: 5. Germline V gene data show CDR1 as SQVTM and CDR2 as ANQGSEA. CDR3 amino acids: CSVRRQGHTEAFF. CDR3 nucleotide sequence: TGCAGCGTTAGGAGACAGGGGCACACTGAAGCTTTCTTT.

This clone was detected once. This sequence joins TRBV27 and TRBJ2-1; D perhaps matches TRBD2 (5 bases). V shed 5 bases and J shed 1 base, with 9 bases lying between them. Germline assignment: CDR1 MNHEY and CDR2 SMNVEV (reference sequence). The CDR3 covers 14 residues. CDR3 nucleotides: TGTGCCAGCAGTCCCGGAGGTTCCTACAATGAGCAGTTCTTC. Translating gives CASSPGGSYNEQFF.

This CDR3 is CASSPTGQGRTGANVLTF. The CDR3 region has the DNA TGTGCCAGCAGCCCCACCGGACAGGGGCGAACTGGGGCCAACGTCCTGACTTTC. The J gene is TRBJ2-6, the V gene TRBV5-4; 9 bases line up with TRBD1. Germline lookup yields CDR1 SGHNT and CDR2 YYREEE (reference sequence). This CDR3 comprises 18 residues. With 4 bases clipped from V and 2 bases from J, the junction kept 10 bases outside the gene matches.

The rearrangement links TRBV4-1 to TRBJ1-6; possible D gene TRBD1, 5 bases. This CDR3 is 14 amino acids long. V lost 0 bases and J 7 bases, leaving 7 bases between the germline ends. Germline-derived CDR1 and CDR2 are MGHRA and YSYEKL. This chain's CDR3 is CASSQEQVNSPLHF. The CDR3 DNA sequence: TGCGCCAGCAGCCAAGAACAGGTGAATTCACCCCTCCACTTT.

There are a few counts of this clone. The chain carries TRBV4-1 and TRBJ2-3, with 8 nucleotides matching TRBD1. CDR3 length equals 16 residues. Trimming cost V 1 base and J 2 bases; bases outside gene matches: 5. Germline V gives CDR1 MGHRA, CDR2 YSYEKL. CDR3 DNA sequence: TGCGCCAGCAGCCAAGCTCAGGGGGCCCACACAGATACGCAGTATTTT. As protein: CASSQAQGAHTDTQYF.

The chain links TRBV28 to TRBJ1-5; 7 bases match TRBD1. Trimming cost V 6 bases and J 3 bases; bases outside gene matches: 2. This CDR3 spans 13 amino acids. Germline CDR1 reads MDHEN; CDR2 reads SYDVKM. DNA for the CDR3: TGTGCCAGCAGCGACAGGGACAATCAGCCCCAGCATTTT. Its translation: CASSDRDNQPQHF.

The chain employs TRBV18 and TRBJ1-4; D is unresolved. Looked up from germline, CDR1 is KGHSH and CDR2 is LQKENI. The ends were cut back, 5 bases at V and 0 bases at J, with 13 bases in the middle. The CDR3 is 16 amino acids. The chain's CDR3 is CASSAFVSATNEKLFF. The DNA for the CDR3 is TGTGCCAGCTCAGCCTTCGTGAGCGCAACTAATGAAAAACTGTTTTTT.

The chain is built from TRBV4-1 and TRBJ2-3; D unclear. Looked up from germline, CDR1 is MGHRA and CDR2 is YSYEKL. Deletions cut 4 bases from V and 1 base from J, with 9 bases between. The CDR3 sequence is 14 residues long. CDR3 in DNA: TGCGCCAGCAGCCGCGCCGAGGGCACAGATACGCAGTATTTT. It encodes CASSRAEGTDTQYF.

This chain uses TRBV5-1 with TRBJ2-3; TRBD2 matches at 14 bases. Per germline, CDR1 SGHRS and CDR2 YFSETQ. V trimming: 3 bases; J trimming: 5 bases; junction bases outside the gene matches: 5. The CDR3 consists of 16 residues. CDR3 in amino acids: CASSSGLAGAGDTQYF. CDR3 DNA: TGCGCCAGCAGCTCGGGACTAGCGGGAGCAGGAGATACGCAGTATTTT. The full variable domain, its missing parts supplied by reference TRBV5-1 and TRBJ2-3, is KAGVTQTPRYLIKTRGQQVTLSCSPISGHRSVSWYQQTPGQGLQFLFEYFSETQRNKGNFPGRFSGRQFSNSRSEMNVSTLELGDSALYLCASSSGLAGAGDTQYFGPGTRLTVL.

Only a few counts were recorded for this clone. The chain combines TRBV9 with TRBJ1-4; TRBD1 agrees at 7 bases. Looked up from germline, CDR1 is SGDLS and CDR2 is YYNGEE. The CDR3 has 15 amino acids. The junction had 3 bases not matched to a gene; V was cut back by 1 base and J by 3 bases. The CDR3: CASSVSGQPNEKLFF. In DNA, the CDR3 is TGTGCCAGCAGCGTATCGGGACAGCCTAATGAAAAACTGTTTTTT.

V usage is TRBV4-1 and J usage is TRBJ2-3, with a weak D call TRBD2 (5 bases). V lost 0 bases, J lost 0 bases, and 7 bases lay in between. Per the germline V gene, CDR1 is MGHRA and CDR2 is YSYEKL. The CDR3 runs to 15 residues. The CDR3 nucleotides read TGCGCCAGCAGCCAAGAGGAGGCTAGCACAGATACGCAGTATTTT. Encoded protein: CASSQEEASTDTQYF.

This chain links TRBV18 with TRBJ1-4, with no clear D. Trimming removed 4 bases at V and 4 bases at J, with 7 bases between. CDR3 size: 13 residues. CDR1 KGHSH and CDR2 LQKENI come from the germline V gene. CDR3 nucleotide sequence: TGTGCCAGCTCACGTGAGCTTAATGAAAAACTGTTTTTT. Residues: CASSRELNEKLFF.

The chain combines TRBV6-1 with TRBJ1-2; unclear D gene. This CDR3 region has 13 residues. Trimming took 8 bases from V and 4 from J, leaving 14 bases between them. Germline CDR1 and CDR2: MNHNS and SASEGT. CDR3: CASDMEGFYGYTF. The DNA of the CDR3 is TGTGCCAGCGACATGGAGGGATTCTATGGCTACACCTTC.

The gene calls are TRBV28 and TRBJ2-5; 9 positions match TRBD1. This CDR3 region has 14 residues. V shed 6 bases, J shed 4 bases, and the junction held 6 bases outside the gene matches. Germline-derived CDR1 and CDR2 are MDHEN and SYDVKM. This chain's CDR3 is CASSGTGGAETQYF. The CDR3 nucleotides are TGTGCCAGCAGCGGAACAGGGGGCGCAGAGACCCAGTACTTC. Together with reference TRBV28 and TRBJ2-5, the CDR3 gives the full variable domain: DVKVTQSSRYLVKRTGEKVFLECVQDMDHENMFWYRQDPGLGLRLIYFSYDVKMKEKGDIPEGYSVSREKKERFSLILESASTNQTSMYLCASSGTGGAETQYFGPGTRLLVL.

This clone was detected a few times. The J gene is TRBJ2-1, the V gene TRBV10-2; 11 bases match TRBD2. Germline V gene sequence: CDR1 WSHSY, CDR2 SAAADI. CDR3 length: 14 residues. The trim removed 5 bases at V and 4 bases at J, leaving 1 base unmatched. For the CDR3, the DNA is TGCGCCAGCAGTAGACTAGCGGGATACAATGAGCAGTTCTTC. Residues: CASSRLAGYNEQFF.

The gene calls are TRBV6-5 and TRBJ1-1, with 11 bases that match TRBD1. J lost 11 bases, V lost 6 bases, and 5 bases had no gene match. The CDR3 runs to 12 residues. Per germline, CDR1 MNHEY and CDR2 SVGAGI. CDR3 nucleotide sequence: TGTGCCAGCAGAGGGACAGGGGGATCGGCTTTCTTT. Translated: CASRGTGGSAFF.

The chain is built from TRBV29-1 and TRBJ2-5; TRBD2 matches at 7 bases. Germline trimming cut 0 bases from V and 5 bases from J; bases unmatched to any gene: 0. Looked up from germline, CDR1 is SQVTM and CDR2 is ANQGSEA. The CDR3 extends over 12 amino acids. The CDR3 nucleotides read TGCAGCGTTGAAGAGGGGGGGGAGACCCAGTACTTC. Protein: CSVEEGGETQYF.

The rearrangement joins TRBV30 to TRBJ2-1, with 10 bases that match TRBD2. The CDR3 consists of 16 residues. Germline loops: CDR1 GTSNPN, CDR2 SVGIG (reference sequence). The J segment lost 3 bases and the V segment lost 2 bases, leaving 7 bases of the junction unmatched. The CDR3 bases are TGTGCCTGGAGTAGGACTAGCGGTGGTGGCTACAATGAGCAGTTCTTC. Amino acid sequence: CAWSRTSGGGYNEQFF.

CDR3 protein: CASSPSGQGADQPQHF. The CDR3 DNA follows: TGCGCCAGCAGCCCTAGCGGACAGGGGGCGGATCAGCCCCAGCATTTT. The J gene is TRBJ1-5, the V gene TRBV5-1; 11 nucleotides match TRBD1. The CDR3 runs 16 residues. Looked up from germline, CDR1 is SGHRS and CDR2 is YFSETQ. V lost 4 bases, J lost 5 bases, and 8 bases stayed unmatched.

This chain links TRBV6-1 with TRBJ1-1; D is unresolved. Germline V gene data show CDR1 as MNHNS and CDR2 as SASEGT. V was pared by 3 bases and J by 5 bases, with 22 bases between. This CDR3 spans 17 amino acids. CDR3 residues: CASSDPGSKRPGTEAFF. CDR3 in DNA: TGTGCCAGCAGTGACCCGGGAAGTAAAAGGCCGGGGACTGAAGCTTTCTTT.

This clone was detected only once. V usage is TRBV6-5 and J usage is TRBJ1-2, with D possibly being TRBD1 (6 bases). This CDR3 comprises 15 residues. V was cut by 0 bases and J by 4 bases, with 12 bases left in between. The V gene's germline CDR1 is MNHEY and CDR2 SVGAGI. The CDR3 loop reads CASSYSRTGSYGYTF. CDR3 coding DNA: TGTGCCAGCAGTTACTCGAGAACAGGGAGCTATGGCTACACCTTC.

This clone has only a few counts. J is TRBJ1-5 and V is TRBV28; tentative D call: TRBD1 (5 bases). With 3 bases removed from V and 5 bases from J, the gap between germline ends came to 11 bases. The CDR3 spans 14 residues. Germline loops: CDR1 MDHEN, CDR2 SYDVKM. The CDR3 sequence is CASSFSAGDQPQHF. CDR3 DNA: TGTGCCAGCAGTTTTTCCGCGGGGGATCAGCCCCAGCATTTT.

The chain recombines TRBV7-3 with TRBJ2-2; D is ambiguous. Germline loops: CDR1 SGHTA, CDR2 FQGTGA. V was clipped by 5 bases and J by 1 base, with 5 bases between them. The CDR3 loop spans 13 amino acids. The CDR3 DNA reads TGTGCCAGCAGCCCATTGAACACCGGGGAGCTGTTTTTT. Amino acid sequence: CASSPLNTGELFF.

CDR3 DNA: TGTGCCAGTCGAAGGGTTCCGGGAAACTATGGCTACACCTTC. Encoded protein: CASRRVPGNYGYTF. This sequence joins TRBV19 and TRBJ1-2; D is unresolved. V was pared by 8 bases and J by 2 bases, with 15 bases between. Germline V gives CDR1 LNHDA, CDR2 SQIVND (reference sequence). The CDR3 consists of 14 residues.

V is TRBV5-6 and J is TRBJ1-5, with D perhaps TRBD1 (5 bases). Germline V gene lookup returns CDR1 SGHDT and CDR2 YYEEEE. CDR3 size: 14 residues. Trimming took off 0 bases at V and 1 base at J, with 5 bases between the two ends. CDR3 region: CASSLGQSNQPQHF. The CDR3 DNA reads TGTGCCAGCAGCTTGGGACAGAGCAATCAGCCCCAGCATTTT.

This chain uses TRBV14 with TRBJ2-2; D remains ambiguous. CDR3 size: 15 residues. The germline CDR1 and CDR2 sequences are SGHDN and FVKESK. V dropped 1 base and J dropped 0 bases, with 6 bases sitting between them. CDR3 residues: CASSQVTANTGELFF. The DNA of the CDR3 is TGTGCCAGCAGCCAAGTTACAGCGAACACCGGGGAGCTGTTTTTT.

Worth noting for this clone: Mismatch with germline at one junction end may stem from a read error. The J gene is TRBJ2-7, the V gene TRBV7-9; TRBD1 is a possible D gene (6 bases). Germline values: CDR1 SEHNR, CDR2 FQNEAQ (reference sequence). The CDR3 has 16 residues. CDR3 loop: CSSSSSPSGVNYEQYF. The CDR3 DNA sequence: TGTTCCAGCAGCTCGAGTCCTTCAGGGGTGAACTACGAGCAGTACTTC. Based on the CDR3 plus reference TRBV7-9 and TRBJ2-7, the full variable domain is DTGVSQNPRHKITKRGQNVTFRCDPISEHNRLYWYRQTLGQGPEFLTYFQNEAQLEKSRLLSDRFSAERPKGSFSTLEIQRTEQGDSAMYLCSSSSSPSGVNYEQYFGPGTRLTVT.

This chain links TRBV5-6 with TRBJ1-5; D remains unclear. Germline V lookup: CDR1 SGHDT, CDR2 YYEEEE. This CDR3 has 15 residues. V lost 0 bases to trimming and J lost 7 bases, with 14 bases between them. The CDR3, as DNA: TGTGCCAGCAGCTTGGCGGGGTCGGGAGGACAGCCCCAGCATTTT. This codes for CASSLAGSGGQPQHF.